Below are 19 T cell receptor beta chains sequenced from a single sample in a study of blood T cell repertoires in COVID-19 (TCRdb year 2020). Library preparation employed the immunoSEQ multiplex PCR assay. Here the immuneACCESS table is served through TCRdb, limited to in-frame sequences with V and J called. Missing clones are a known gap in these copies; in checked studies unresolved V genes cover under half, and the rest lacks a known reason. This sample has some 220,000 clones in its table, and 70% to 90% of those were observed once. The top ten constitute around 6.8% of the sample. The sequenced sample consisted of peripheral blood. The receptors were gathered from a woman aged 60-70 years with active or convalescent COVID-19.

The chain couples TRBV30 to TRBJ1-2; 7 bases match TRBD1. Germline loops: CDR1 GTSNPN, CDR2 SVGIG (reference sequence). V shed 0 bases, J shed 4 bases, and the junction held 8 bases outside the gene matches. The CDR3 consists of 15 residues. This CDR3 is CAWSVTRTGSYGYTF. As DNA, the CDR3 is TGTGCCTGGAGTGTGACAAGGACAGGATCCTATGGCTACACCTTC.

The V and J genes are TRBV18 and TRBJ2-2, with a tentative D call TRBD2 (5 bases). Trimming pared 4 bases from V and 3 bases from J, leaving 15 bases between. The germline V gene encodes CDR1 KGHSH and CDR2 LQKENI. This CDR3 has 16 amino acids. CDR3 region: CASSREMVGDTGELFF. CDR3 nucleotides: TGTGCCAGCTCACGGGAGATGGTGGGAGACACCGGGGAGCTGTTTTTT.

This chain connects TRBV6-5 to TRBJ1-2; no firm D call. Trimming cost V 2 bases and J 10 bases, with 11 bases left between them. There are 12 residues in the CDR3. Looked up from germline, CDR1 is MNHEY and CDR2 is SVGAGI. The CDR3 DNA reads TGTGCCAGCAGTTACCCCGGCCGGGACTACACCTTC. It specifies CASSYPGRDYTF.

The chain uses TRBV2 and TRBJ2-5; TRBD1 matches 8 bases. The CDR3 totals 15 residues. Trimming cost V 5 bases and J 0 bases; bases outside gene matches: 5. Germline values: CDR1 SNHLY, CDR2 FYNNEI. CDR3 nucleotides: TGTGCCAGCAGTAAGACAGGGGTCAACCAAGAGACCCAGTACTTC. Translation gives CASSKTGVNQETQYF.

This chain uses TRBV6-5 with TRBJ2-1; TRBD2 matches at 9 bases. Germline CDR1 is MNHEY and CDR2 is SVGAGI. V shed 7 bases, J shed 8 bases, and the junction held 6 bases outside the gene matches. The CDR3 runs to 13 residues. This CDR3 reads CASIAGAPHEQFF. The CDR3 DNA is TGTGCCAGCATAGCGGGAGCCCCTCATGAGCAGTTCTTC.

V gene TRBV19 combines with J gene TRBJ1-2, with 7 bases fitting TRBD1. Trimming cost V 5 bases and J 8 bases; bases outside gene matches: 11. This CDR3 has 14 residues. CDR1 is LNHDA and CDR2 is SQIVND in the germline V gene (reference sequence). The CDR3 loop is CASSPGAGTDGYTF. The CDR3 DNA reads TGTGCCAGTAGTCCAGGGGCAGGGACAGACGGCTACACCTTC.

The rearrangement joins TRBV5-8 to TRBJ1-2; D is perhaps TRBD1 (5 bases). The germline gives CDR1 SGHTS, CDR2 YDEGEE. The CDR3 sequence is 14 residues long. Trimming took off 0 bases at V and 8 bases at J, with 14 bases between the two ends. CDR3 amino acids: CASSLGPSKGGYTF. In DNA form, the CDR3 reads TGTGCCAGCAGCTTGGGACCGAGTAAGGGGGGCTACACCTTC.

The CDR3: CASSNWDIRDNYNEQFF. In DNA form, the CDR3 reads TGTGCCAGCAGTAATTGGGATATCCGGGACAACTACAATGAGCAGTTCTTC. The chain links TRBV27 to TRBJ2-1; tentatively, D is TRBD1 (6 bases). Germline V gives CDR1 MNHEY, CDR2 SMNVEV (reference sequence). The CDR3 length is 17 residues. Trimming took 5 bases from V and 3 from J, leaving 20 bases between them.

The chain joins TRBV6-5 to TRBJ1-1; D perhaps matches TRBD1 (5 bases). There are 15 residues in the CDR3. V was pared by 4 bases and J by 1 base, with 13 bases between. Germline V gene sequence: CDR1 MNHEY, CDR2 SVGAGI. CDR3: CASSSKTVPNTEAFF. CDR3 bases: TGTGCCAGCAGTTCAAAGACAGTTCCGAACACTGAAGCTTTCTTT.

The rearrangement links TRBV4-1 to TRBJ2-2; TRBD1 matches 10 bases. Trimming at V came to 6 bases and at J to 5 bases, leaving 3 bases not matched to a gene. This CDR3 is 14 amino acids long. Germline V CDR1 and CDR2: MGHRA, YSYEKL. CDR3 DNA sequence: TGCGCCAGCAGGGGACAGGGGAGAACCGGGGAGCTGTTTTTT. Translation gives CASRGQGRTGELFF.

This sequence joins TRBV27 and TRBJ2-5; 9 nucleotides line up with TRBD2. Losses at the gene ends were 3 bases for V and 5 bases for J; bases not matched to a gene: 10. Germline V gene data show CDR1 as MNHEY and CDR2 as SMNVEV (reference sequence). This CDR3 contains 16 residues. In DNA form, the CDR3 reads TGTGCCAGCAGTTTGGGGCGGGGGGGAAGTGGTGAGACCCAGTACTTC. Its translation is CASSLGRGGSGETQYF.

J is TRBJ1-1 and V is TRBV3-1 (or the pseudogene TRBV3-2), with TRBD1 matching 7 bases. With V trimmed by 0 bases and J by 5 bases, 12 bases remained unmatched. The CDR3 totals 17 residues. Germline CDR1 LGHDT, CDR2 YNNKEL (reference sequence). CDR3 sequence reads: CASSQDLPQGGRTEAFF. For the CDR3, the DNA is TGTGCCAGCAGCCAAGATCTTCCTCAGGGGGGTCGAACTGAAGCTTTCTTT.

The CDR3 reads CASSLSTVSYNEQFF. The CDR3 DNA reads as TGTGCCAGCAGCTTATCGACAGTTTCCTACAATGAGCAGTTCTTC. This chain links TRBV7-8 with TRBJ2-1; tentatively, D is TRBD1 (5 bases). The CDR3 is 15 residues long. Trimming took off 2 bases at V and 1 base at J, with 9 bases between the two ends. CDR1 is SGHVS, CDR2 FQNEAQ, per germline. Variable domain in full (rest from reference TRBV7-8 and TRBJ2-1): GAGVSQSPRYKVAKRGQDVALRCDPISGHVSLFWYQQALGQGPEFLTYFQNEAQLDKSGLPSDRFFAERPEGSVSTLKIQRTQQEDSAVYLCASSLSTVSYNEQFFGPGTRLTVL.

Notes on this clone: Sequence at one end of the junction differs from germline and may be a read error. This chain connects TRBV7-7 to TRBJ2-3; 7 nucleotides agree with TRBD1. CDR1 is SSHAT and CDR2 is FNYEAQ in the germline V gene (reference sequence). The CDR3 contains 15 residues. CDR3 sequence (DNA): TGTGCTAGCAGCTTGACAGGGTACGGCACAGATACGCAGTATTTT. Translation gives CASSLTGYGTDTQYF.

This chain joins TRBV5-1 and TRBJ2-3; 14 bases align to TRBD2. Germline CDR1 and CDR2: SGHRS and YFSETQ. V gave up 2 bases and J gave up 11 bases; unmatched junction bases: 4. This CDR3 is 14 amino acids long. DNA for the CDR3: TGCGCCAGCAGCTTCGGGACTAGCGGGAGCGGGCAGTATTTT. It encodes CASSFGTSGSGQYF.

The table lists this clone with a count of one. The chain joins TRBV6-5 to TRBJ2-7; perhaps TRBD1 as D (7 bases). V lost 3 bases, J lost 4 bases, and 13 bases lay in between. The germline CDR1 and CDR2 sequences are MNHEY and SVGAGI. The CDR3 covers 14 residues. The CDR3 protein is CASSYSGQVYEQYV. In DNA form, the CDR3 reads TGTGCCAGCAGTTATAGCGGACAGGTTTACGAGCAGTACGTC.

This clone was detected only a few times. V usage is TRBV7-3 and J usage is TRBJ2-2; perhaps TRBD1 as D (6 bases). This CDR3 comprises 15 residues. The germline V gene has CDR1 SGHTA and CDR2 FQGTGA. Trimming stripped 5 bases from V and 0 bases from J, with 10 bases between. In DNA, the CDR3 is TGTGCCAGCAGCCCTGGACAGCCGAACACCGGGGAGCTGTTTTTT. Translating it yields CASSPGQPNTGELFF.

This clone came up once. The V call is TRBV6-1, the J call TRBJ2-5; the match to TRBD2 covers 11 bases. J gave up 4 bases and V 2 bases, and 9 bases lay outside the gene matches. CDR3 length: 17 amino acids. Germline assignment: CDR1 MNHNS and CDR2 SASEGT. The CDR3 DNA follows: TGTGCCAGCAGTGAATTGGGTTTAGCGGGGGGGGTAGAGACCCAGTACTTC. Its protein is CASSELGLAGGVETQYF.

This sequence joins TRBV28 and TRBJ1-3; D call uncertain. V lost 7 bases and J lost 3, with 19 bases in between. The CDR3 contains 16 residues. In germline, CDR1 is MDHEN, CDR2 SYDVKM. The CDR3 coding sequence is TGTGCCAGCAATTCAGCCGGGGTCTCGGATGGAAACACCATATATTTT. Encoded protein: CASNSAGVSDGNTIYF.